These T cell receptor beta chains were read from a single sample in a study of persistence of HIV-infected CD4 T cells. Only in-frame clones appear in the TCRdb table, and some are missing; sequencing was by immunoSEQ multiplex PCR. The repertoire includes approximately 27,000 clones, more than 75% of them detected once, and 0.75% to 0.9% sits in the top ten. Their recognized antigens are unknown. This material consisted of CD4+ T cells sorted from PBMCs after roughly 18-hour stimulation, taken from a patient who received antiretroviral therapy. These receptors originate from an adult woman with HIV who was CMV-seropositive. The conserved cysteine and the conserved F or W are not part of the CDR3 here. The order of the fields is V gene, J gene, CDR3 protein.

TRBV4-1,TRBJ2-7,ASSQGVGTGPPNEQY
TRBV7-9,TRBJ1-1,ASSRLSWGNTEAF
TRBV9,TRBJ1-1,ASSGVNTEAF
TRBV21-1,TRBJ1-1,ASSKVSQLNTEAF
TRBV9,TRBJ1-6,ASSVGPGRNSPLH
TRBV6-2/TRBV6-3,TRBJ2-7,ASSHSYEQY
TRBV5-5,TRBJ2-3,ASSQGLAGAATDTQY
TRBV6-5,TRBJ1-1,ASSFRTEMNTEAF
TRBV30,TRBJ1-4,AWSHGDGGEKLF
TRBV27,TRBJ1-6,ASSLGHGSYNSPLH
TRBV19,TRBJ1-5,ASRRDLSNQPQH
TRBV5-1,TRBJ2-5,ASSILAGVGETQY
TRBV10-2,TRBJ2-2,ASRQGGGELF
TRBV5-3,TRBJ1-3,ARSSGLSGNTIY
TRBV15,TRBJ2-1,ATSLGTENNEQF
TRBV5-4,TRBJ2-7,ASSLRSLARASHEQY
TRBV5-1,TRBJ1-3,ASSLDGAQGNTIY
TRBV10-2,TRBJ2-3,ASKLSSNTDTQY
TRBV24-1,TRBJ2-5,ATSDWDRGGRGETQY
TRBV14,TRBJ1-6,ASRVGTANNSPLH
TRBV7-9,TRBJ2-2,ASSLGELGLAVNTGELF
TRBV5-8,TRBJ2-3,ASSLSSGQVTDTQY
TRBV5-1,TRBJ2-2,ASSPGGAGELF
TRBV25-1,TRBJ2-1,ASSDFLGGEQF
TRBV5-1,TRBJ2-2,ASSLARVSTGELF
TRBV14,TRBJ1-1,ASSKGENGMNTEAF
TRBV2,TRBJ1-2,ASSKDRGNYGYT
TRBV5-1,TRBJ1-1,ASNGGDLGTEAF
TRBV29-1,TRBJ1-1,SVDRGQGAEAF
TRBV5-5,TRBJ2-7,ASSLVGDQTYEQY
TRBV7-3,TRBJ2-1,ASSLKLGAGNEQF
TRBV12-3/TRBV12-4,TRBJ1-2,ASSWDKNYGYT
TRBV5-1,TRBJ1-4,ASSRRVGDNEKLF
TRBV19,TRBJ2-5,ASSIDAPGQGQETQY
TRBV7-2,TRBJ2-3,ASSLRFGTDTQY
TRBV12-3/TRBV12-4,TRBJ1-5,ASSPGSNQPQH
TRBV30,TRBJ1-1,AWKGQGRGPMNTEAF
TRBV4-2,TRBJ1-1,ASSQEGGNTEAF
TRBV9,TRBJ1-1,ASSVLAGTTEAF
TRBV2,TRBJ1-1,ARPRGGRTEAF
TRBV12-3/TRBV12-4,TRBJ2-2,ASSLAATGELF
TRBV29-1,TRBJ1-2,SVEVGGGYGYT
TRBV7-9,TRBJ1-2,ASSLSIQATSNYGYT
TRBV7-6,TRBJ2-5,ASSLESRLASGKTQY
TRBV6-4,TRBJ1-1,ASRATDSGAEAF
TRBV6-5,TRBJ1-1,ATRRERNTEAF
TRBV5-4,TRBJ2-5,ASSHTRLAGVETQY
TRBV7-2,TRBJ1-6,ASSPLGTSSYNSPLH
TRBV10-3,TRBJ2-7,AVRGGGYEQY
TRBV5-4,TRBJ2-7,ASSDYNRRDYEQY
TRBV7-9,TRBJ2-6,ASSLNWDTYSGANVLT
TRBV6-6,TRBJ1-1,ASSYGQAEAF